This TCR beta chain was identified during a study of OX40 agonist ivuxolimab in advanced cancers. Overall study context: Under the entry rules, prior anti-PD-1, anti-PD-L1 or anti-CTLA-4 therapy was allowed, and approximately 40% had some.

Clones were read by immunoSEQ multiplex PCR, and TCRdb kept only the in-frame ones, dropping some. The sample shows some 80,000 clones, 80% to 95% of them seen only once. There are 15 residues in the CDR3. Germline V gives CDR1 SGHTA, CDR2 FQGNSA. Trimming at V came to 1 base and at J to 4 bases, leaving 5 bases not matched to a gene. This clone was found once. Source: CD4+ or CD8+ T cells sorted from blood, taken in a trial of the OX40 agonist ivuxolimab. The chain is built from TRBV7-2 and TRBJ1-2; 8 bases agree with TRBD1. This TCR was sampled from an adult with an advanced solid tumor such as melanoma, head and neck, liver or kidney cancer. CDR3 DNA: TGTGCCAGCAGCTTAGAGTATGACAGGGGCTATGGCTACACCTTC. Protein: CASSLEYDRGYGYTF. Full variable domain (rest looked up from reference TRBV7-2 and TRBJ1-2): GAGVSQSPSNKVTEKGKDVELRCDPISGHTALYWYRQSLGQGLEFLIYFQGNSAPDKSGLPSDRFSAERTGGSVSTLTIQRTQQEDSAVYLCASSLEYDRGYGYTFGSGTRLTVV.